These 27 T cell receptor beta chains were all obtained from the same sample, sequenced in a study of blood T cell repertoires in COVID-19. Only in-frame clones appear in the TCRdb table, and some are missing; sequencing was by immunoSEQ multiplex PCR. The sample holds around 68,000 clones, around 83% seen once. Sequencing was done on a sample of peripheral blood. These TCRs come from a human donor in a cohort sampled during active COVID-19.

The chain uses TRBV28 and TRBJ1-2; D remains unclear. The germline V and J ends were trimmed by 10 bases and 4 bases, with 13 bases remaining between them. This CDR3 is built from 12 residues. The germline V gene encodes CDR1 MDHEN and CDR2 SYDVKM. This chain's CDR3 is CATVGSLYGYTF. The CDR3 DNA is TGTGCCACCGTGGGCAGTCTCTATGGCTACACCTTC.

V and J are TRBV18 and TRBJ1-4; 7 positions agree with TRBD1. Trimming removed 3 bases from V and 2 bases from J; junction bases left unmatched: 3. This CDR3 has 15 residues. Germline loops: CDR1 KGHSH, CDR2 LQKENI. CDR3 DNA sequence: TGTGCCAGCTCACCGGGACAGCCCACTAATGAAAAACTGTTTTTT. It translates to CASSPGQPTNEKLFF.

The V gene is TRBV4-1, the J gene TRBJ2-2; 9 positions match TRBD2. This CDR3 is built from 20 residues. Looked up from germline, CDR1 is MGHRA and CDR2 is YSYEKL. Trimming removed 2 bases from V and 7 bases from J; junction bases left unmatched: 20. The CDR3 DNA sequence: TGCGCCAGCAGCCAATACCCAGGAGGGGTAGCGGGGGCCGGGGACGGGGAGCTGTTTTTT. Protein product: CASSQYPGGVAGAGDGELFF.

The V and J genes are TRBV28 and TRBJ1-5; TRBD1 aligns across 8 bases. This CDR3 comprises 16 residues. The germline V gene encodes CDR1 MDHEN and CDR2 SYDVKM. J lost 7 bases, V lost 5 bases, and 13 bases had no gene match. CDR3 bases: TGTGCCAGCAGTCCACCCTGGACAGGGTCGGGGCAGCCCCAGCATTTT. Translated: CASSPPWTGSGQPQHF.

The CDR3 DNA follows: TGTGCCAGTAGCCGCTATATAACCCAAGAGACCCAGTACTTC. This translates into CASSRYITQETQYF. The gene calls are TRBV19 and TRBJ2-5; D gene ambiguous. The V end was cut by 6 bases, the J end by 1 base, with 12 bases between. Germline values: CDR1 LNHDA, CDR2 SQIVND (reference sequence). This CDR3 comprises 14 residues.

The chain combines TRBV9 with TRBJ2-5, with D tentatively TRBD1 (6 bases). Trimming took 1 base from V and 4 from J, leaving 8 bases between them. The CDR3 loop spans 13 amino acids. Germline CDR1 is SGDLS and CDR2 is YYNGEE. The CDR3 region is CASSVTGRETQYF. The CDR3 DNA follows: TGTGCCAGCAGCGTAACAGGGCGAGAGACCCAGTACTTC.

The gene calls are TRBV18 and TRBJ1-3; TRBD1 might be the D (5 bases). Trimming took 2 bases from V and 0 from J, leaving 14 bases between them. CDR3 size: 17 residues. Germline loops: CDR1 KGHSH, CDR2 LQKENI. CDR3 amino acids: CASSPNLGAISGNTIYF. As DNA, the CDR3 is TGTGCCAGCTCACCAAATTTAGGGGCCATCTCTGGAAACACCATATATTTT.

The V and J genes are TRBV4-2 and TRBJ1-2; D possibly corresponds to TRBD1 (6 bases). The germline V and J ends were trimmed by 0 bases and 3 bases, with 14 bases remaining between them. The CDR3 contains 16 residues. Germline values: CDR1 LGHNA, CDR2 YNFKEQ. The CDR3 loop is CASSQDRGGTHYGYTF. DNA of the CDR3: TGTGCCAGCAGCCAAGATCGAGGGGGAACCCACTATGGCTACACCTTC.

The chain recombines TRBV5-5 with TRBJ2-6, with a weak D call TRBD2 (5 bases). The germline V gene encodes CDR1 SGHKS and CDR2 YYEKEE (reference sequence). The CDR3 is 18 amino acids. V lost 0 bases and J 2 bases, leaving 15 bases between the germline ends. The CDR3 nucleotides read TGTGCCAGCAGCTTGGTATCTAGCTCCGTTCCTGGGGCCAACGTCCTGACTTTC. The encoded protein is CASSLVSSSVPGANVLTF.

The chain carries TRBV6-6 and TRBJ2-3, with TRBD2 matching 11 bases. The V and J ends lost 7 bases and 4 bases, in that order; junction bases with no gene match: 7. The germline V gene encodes CDR1 MNHNY and CDR2 SVGAGI (reference sequence). The CDR3 length is 15 residues. DNA for the CDR3: TGTGCCAGCACCCGACTAGCGGGGTCTTCAGATACGCAGTATTTT. Its protein is CASTRLAGSSDTQYF.

V and J are TRBV5-6 and TRBJ2-3, with TRBD2 matching over 14 bases. Germline CDR1 SGHDT, CDR2 YYEEEE. The CDR3 covers 16 residues. The J segment lost 3 bases and the V segment lost 0 bases, leaving 0 bases of the junction unmatched. The CDR3 sequence: CASSLGLAGGTDTQYF. The DNA of the CDR3 is TGTGCCAGCAGCTTGGGACTAGCGGGGGGGACAGATACGCAGTATTTT. Complete variable domain (other parts from reference TRBV5-6 and TRBJ2-3): DAGVTQSPTHLIKTRGQQVTLRCSPKSGHDTVSWYQQALGQGPQFIFQYYEEEERQRGNFPDRFSGHQFPNYSSELNVNALLLGDSALYLCASSLGLAGGTDTQYFGPGTRLTVL.

The genes are TRBV5-5 and TRBJ2-3, with 8 bases aligning to TRBD2. The CDR3 covers 16 residues. Per germline, CDR1 SGHKS and CDR2 YYEKEE (reference sequence). V trimming: 0 bases; J trimming: 8 bases; junction bases outside the gene matches: 11. In DNA, the CDR3 is TGTGCCAGCAGCTTGGACTCTTGGACTAGCCTAGGTACGCAGTATTTT. Translation: CASSLDSWTSLGTQYF.

The genes are TRBV7-9 and TRBJ2-1; unclear D gene. Trimming removed 2 bases at V and 8 bases at J, with 13 bases between. There are 14 residues in the CDR3. The V gene's germline CDR1 is SEHNR and CDR2 FQNEAQ (reference sequence). The CDR3 loop reads CASSLLTVADEQFF. The CDR3 DNA is TGTGCCAGCAGCTTATTGACTGTGGCGGATGAGCAGTTCTTC.

As regards this clone: At the DNA level, this CDR3 is encoded by other sequences in the same sample as well. The chain recombines TRBV5-1 with TRBJ2-5; D gene unclear. The CDR3 is 12 amino acids. Deletions cut 1 base from V and 1 base from J, with 2 bases between. In germline, CDR1 is SGHRS, CDR2 YFSETQ. The CDR3 DNA sequence: TGCGCCAGCAGCTTGCTCCAAGAGACCCAGTACTTC. Residues: CASSLLQETQYF.

A few counts support this clone. This chain connects TRBV5-6 to TRBJ1-3, with D hard to call. V was cut by 5 bases and J by 4 bases, with 7 bases left in between. There are 12 residues in the CDR3. CDR1 and CDR2 from the germline V gene are SGHDT and YYEEEE. The CDR3 sequence is CASSFRGNTIYF. The CDR3 nucleotides are TGTGCCAGCAGTTTCCGGGGAAACACCATATATTTT. Full variable domain (missing parts from reference TRBV5-6 and TRBJ1-3): DAGVTQSPTHLIKTRGQQVTLRCSPKSGHDTVSWYQQALGQGPQFIFQYYEEEERQRGNFPDRFSGHQFPNYSSELNVNALLLGDSALYLCASSFRGNTIYFGEGSWLTVV.

V and J are TRBV3-1 (or the pseudogene TRBV3-2) and TRBJ1-2; 7 bases map to TRBD1. Trimming took 4 bases from V and 3 from J; bases not matched to a gene: 8. CDR1 is LGHDT, CDR2 YNNKEL, per germline (reference sequence). The CDR3 is 15 amino acids. Written as DNA, the CDR3 is TGTGCCAGCAGCCCCTCGACAGGGAAGGACTATGGCTACACCTTC. This sequence encodes CASSPSTGKDYGYTF.

Only a few counts were recorded for this clone. The chain joins TRBV5-1 to TRBJ2-5, with 7 nucleotides matching TRBD2. The CDR3 contains 13 residues. V shed 7 bases, J shed 3 bases, and the junction held 6 bases outside the gene matches. The germline CDR1 and CDR2 sequences are SGHRS and YFSETQ. CDR3 amino acids: CASAPGGKETQYF. CDR3 bases: TGCGCCAGCGCCCCCGGGGGGAAAGAGACCCAGTACTTC.

This clone has only a few counts. This rearrangement joins TRBV11-2 to TRBJ1-3; D may be TRBD1 (5 bases). The length of the CDR3 is 14 residues. Trimming pared 6 bases from V and 1 base from J, leaving 10 bases between. Germline values: CDR1 SGHAT, CDR2 FQNNGV. CDR3 sequence reads: CASRGGGSGNTIYF. CDR3 in DNA: TGTGCCAGCAGGGGCGGGGGGTCTGGAAACACCATATATTTT.

The chain joins TRBV6-6 to TRBJ1-3; D perhaps matches TRBD1 (5 bases). This CDR3 contains 16 residues. V lost 6 bases, J lost 1 base, and 16 bases lay in between. The V gene's germline CDR1 is MNHNY and CDR2 SVGAGI (reference sequence). DNA of the CDR3: TGTGCCAGCAGCCCCACGGACATTCGTTCTGGAAACACCATATATTTT. Amino acid sequence: CASSPTDIRSGNTIYF.

The V gene is TRBV29-1, the J gene TRBJ1-2, with TRBD1 identical over 7 bases. Germline values: CDR1 SQVTM, CDR2 ANQGSEA. CDR3 size: 14 residues. The V gene end was trimmed by 6 bases and the J gene end by 5 bases; junction bases not matched to a gene: 12. Here the CDR3 DNA reads TGCAGCGTACGGCTTTGGGGACAGATATATGGCTACACCTTC. Translated, it gives CSVRLWGQIYGYTF.

V is TRBV15 and J is TRBJ1-4, with D unclear. Trimming shortened V by 5 bases and J by 3 bases, and 16 bases separated the two germline ends. Per germline, CDR1 LNHNV and CDR2 YYDKDF (reference sequence). The CDR3 loop spans 16 amino acids. The DNA of the CDR3 is TGTGCCACCAGCGCAAACTCAGCGGGAGCTAATGAAAAACTGTTTTTT. This codes for CATSANSAGANEKLFF. Variable domain in full (rest from reference TRBV15 and TRBJ1-4): DAMVIQNPRYQVTQFGKPVTLSCSQTLNHNVMYWYQQKSSQAPKLLFHYYDKDFNNEADTPDNFQSRRPNTSFCFLDIRSPGLGDTAMYLCATSANSAGANEKLFFGSGTQLSVL.

V is TRBV4-1 and J is TRBJ1-2; D is possibly TRBD1 (6 bases). V lost 0 bases to trimming and J lost 8 bases, with 13 bases between them. The CDR3 totals 14 residues. CDR1 is MGHRA, CDR2 YSYEKL, per germline. The CDR3 DNA follows: TGCGCCAGCAGCCAAGACAGGGGCTCGATCGGCTACACCTTC. It yields the protein CASSQDRGSIGYTF.

The chain couples TRBV7-9 to TRBJ2-3; 9 nucleotides align to TRBD2. The CDR3 has 13 amino acids. Germline CDR1 reads SEHNR; CDR2 reads FQNEAQ (reference sequence). J gave up 4 bases and V 6 bases, and 2 bases lay outside the gene matches. In nucleotides, the CDR3 is TGTGCCAGCAGGACTAGCGGTGCAGATACGCAGTATTTT. As protein: CASRTSGADTQYF.

This chain joins TRBV6-6 and TRBJ1-5, with 7 bases aligning to TRBD1. The CDR3 contains 13 residues. The V and J ends lost 6 bases and 6 bases, in that order; junction bases with no gene match: 5. CDR1 is MNHNY and CDR2 is SVGAGI in the germline V gene (reference sequence). CDR3 sequence: CASSNTGVQPQHF. The CDR3 DNA reads as TGTGCCAGCAGCAACACAGGGGTTCAGCCCCAGCATTTT.

This clone was seen only a few times. J is TRBJ1-5 and V is TRBV27; possible D gene TRBD1, 5 bases. Trimming shortened V by 7 bases and J by 1 base, and 14 bases separated the two germline ends. The CDR3 length is 15 residues. From germline, CDR1 is MNHEY and CDR2 SMNVEV (reference sequence). The CDR3, as DNA: TGTGCCAGCAAGGGAGGGGCGGTCAGCAATCAGCCCCAGCATTTT. Protein sequence: CASKGGAVSNQPQHF.

CDR3 DNA: TGTGCCAGCAGTTCGCCGGGACAGGGGTGGTTACACACTGAAGCTTTCTTT. Translating it yields CASSSPGQGWLHTEAFF. V and J are TRBV28 and TRBJ1-1; 10 bases line up with TRBD1. V was clipped by 4 bases and J by 3 bases; unmatched bases: 11. In germline, CDR1 is MDHEN, CDR2 SYDVKM. The CDR3 consists of 17 residues.

The chain joins TRBV10-3 to TRBJ2-4; D not certain. Trimming removed 10 bases from V and 7 bases from J, with 20 bases in between. CDR1 is ENHRY, CDR2 SYGVKD, per germline. This CDR3 contains 14 residues. The CDR3 loop is CATAPWQTRNIQYF. CDR3 DNA sequence: TGTGCCACAGCCCCTTGGCAGACTCGGAACATTCAGTACTTC.